These 18 T cell receptor beta chains share one sample of origin, sequenced in a study of regulatory T cells in long-lasting Graves disease. For TCR beta, libraries came from iRepertoire HTBI primers and Arm-PCR of CDR3 regions. TCRdb re-called the multiplex PCR reads through MiXCR, storing one row per CDR3 protein. The sample carries about 460,000 distinct CDR3 sequences, approximately 15% recorded once. Time point in this sample: newly diagnosed GD, antithyroid drugs for less than 3 months. From PBMCs, RNA was extracted and then used to make the TCR library. This sample was also put to use in a study of T cells in Graves' hyperthyroidism and ophthalmopathy.

This specimen consisted of peripheral blood mononuclear cells (PBMCs), obtained at new diagnosis, from a patient treated with antithyroid drugs. Receptor source: a woman aged 45-65 years with Graves disease.

This clonotype showed up many times. J is TRBJ1-5 and V is TRBV2, with 8 bases identical to TRBD1. The CDR3 contains 13 residues. The junction had 1 base not matched to a gene; V was cut back by 4 bases and J by 5 bases. Germline V lookup: CDR1 SNHLY, CDR2 FYNNEI. This CDR3 is CASSAGGDQPQHF. The CDR3 DNA sequence: TGTGCCAGCAGTGCAGGGGGCGATCAGCCCCAGCATTTT.

This clonotype was seen a few times. This chain connects TRBV19 to TRBJ2-1; D is undetermined. The V gene's germline CDR1 is LNHDA and CDR2 SQIVND (reference sequence). This CDR3 is 14 amino acids long. Trimming stripped 2 bases from V and 6 bases from J, with 11 bases between. CDR3 loop: CASSIMLTSNEQFF. CDR3 sequence (DNA): TGTGCCAGTAGTATAATGTTGACCTCCAATGAGCAGTTCTTC.

Points on this clonotype: A much larger clonotype is one base distant, so this may be a read error. The chain recombines TRBV7-2 with TRBJ1-5; D is possibly TRBD1 (5 bases). The germline gives CDR1 SGHTA, CDR2 FQGNSA. The CDR3 has 15 residues. CDR3 DNA sequence: TGTGCCAGCAGCCCGCGGACACTATCAAATCAGCCCCAGAATTTT. Its translation: CASSPRTLSNQPQNF.

This clonotype was recorded many times. This chain joins TRBV4-1 and TRBJ1-1; tentatively, D is TRBD1 (5 bases). V was clipped by 1 base and J by 3 bases, with 15 bases between them. Germline V gives CDR1 MGHRA, CDR2 YSYEKL. CDR3 length equals 16 residues. This CDR3 reads CASSQGPLRGDTEAFF. For the CDR3, the DNA is TGCGCCAGCAGCCAAGGCCCCCTCCGGGGGGACACTGAAGCTTTCTTT.

Many counts were recorded for this clonotype. The chain links TRBV28 to TRBJ1-5; D gene ambiguous. Germline V gene lookup returns CDR1 MDHEN and CDR2 SYDVKM. This CDR3 comprises 15 residues. Between the trimmed V and J ends, which lost 3 bases and 2 bases, there was a span of 11 bases. The CDR3 DNA sequence: TGTGCCAGCAGTTTGGGCGGATGGGGCAATCAGCCCCAGCATTTT. Translation: CASSLGGWGNQPQHF. The complete variable domain, with remaining parts taken from reference TRBV28 and TRBJ1-5, reads DVKVTQSSRYLVKRTGEKVFLECVQDMDHENMFWYRQDPGLGLRLIYFSYDVKMKEKGDIPEGYSVSREKKERFSLILESASTNQTSMYLCASSLGGWGNQPQHFGDGTRLSIL.

J is TRBJ1-5 and V is TRBV10-3; D is ambiguous. Germline CDR1 and CDR2: ENHRY and SYGVKD. This CDR3 has 14 residues. Trimming took off 10 bases at V and 4 bases at J, with 17 bases between the two ends. This CDR3 is CATQASGINQPQHF. In DNA, the CDR3 is TGTGCCACGCAGGCGTCTGGGATAAATCAGCCCCAGCATTTT.

J is TRBJ1-6 and V is TRBV5-6, with a possible D match to TRBD1 (6 bases). The germline V gene has CDR1 SGHDT and CDR2 YYEEEE. V shed 0 bases and J shed 4 bases, with 8 bases lying between them. The CDR3 has 15 residues. For the CDR3, the DNA is TGTGCCAGCAGCTTGGCCGGGACATATAATTCACCCCTCCACTTT. Protein product: CASSLAGTYNSPLHF.

This clonotype was detected only a few times. The V and J genes are TRBV4-1 and TRBJ2-5; 7 nucleotides align to TRBD2. The CDR3 loop spans 17 amino acids. The V and J ends lost 4 bases and 0 bases, in that order; junction bases with no gene match: 11. Germline CDR1 reads MGHRA; CDR2 reads YSYEKL. In DNA, the CDR3 is TGCGCCAGCAGCCGGGGAGGGGTAACCCATCACCAAGAGACCCAGTACTTC. It is translated as CASSRGGVTHHQETQYF.

This clonotype was seen at least ten times. The rearrangement links TRBV7-9 to TRBJ2-5; 8 nucleotides match TRBD1. J lost 3 bases, V lost 6 bases, and 9 bases had no gene match. The CDR3 totals 15 residues. CDR1 is SEHNR, CDR2 FQNEAQ, per germline (reference sequence). The DNA of the CDR3 is TGTGCCAGCAGTCGCCCGGACAGGGACAAAGAGACCCAGTACTTC. It specifies CASSRPDRDKETQYF.

This clonotype was recorded a few times. This chain joins TRBV4-2 and TRBJ2-1; D could derive from TRBD1 or TRBD2 (5 bases each). Germline V gene data show CDR1 as LGHNA and CDR2 as YNFKEQ. Trimming removed 0 bases from V and 9 bases from J, with 18 bases in between. The CDR3 is 16 amino acids. CDR3 nucleotide sequence: TGTGCCAGCAGCCAAGATTTTGACCTATCGAGGGGTGAGCAGTTCTTC. It specifies CASSQDFDLSRGEQFF.

J is TRBJ1-5 and V is TRBV28, with a tentative D call TRBD1 (6 bases). The germline V gene encodes CDR1 MDHEN and CDR2 SYDVKM. The CDR3 covers 15 residues. Trimming stripped 7 bases from V and 0 bases from J, with 13 bases between. CDR3 bases: TGTGCCAGCACCGACAGGCGTTTTAGCAATCAGCCCCAGCATTTT. Its translation is CASTDRRFSNQPQHF.

Regarding this clonotype: A read error may explain this, as a much larger clone is one base away. This rearrangement joins TRBV30 to TRBJ2-1; 7 positions match TRBD2. CDR1 and CDR2 from the germline V gene are GTSNPN and SVGIG (reference sequence). The V segment lost 1 base and the J segment 4 bases; nucleotides outside the gene matches: 4. This CDR3 contains 14 residues. The CDR3 loop is CAWSATSDYNEQFF. In DNA, the CDR3 is TGTGCCTGGAGTGCCACTAGCGATTACAATGAGCAGTTCTTC. Full variable domain (rest looked up from reference TRBV30 and TRBJ2-1): SQTIHQWPATLVQPVGSPLSLECTVEGTSNPNLYWYRQAAGRGLQLLFYSVGIGQISSEVPQNLSASRPQDRQFILSSKKLLLSDSGFYLCAWSATSDYNEQFFGPGTRLTVL.

A note on this clonotype: Since a much larger clone is just one base distant, this may be a read error. This chain links TRBV27 with TRBJ2-7, with 8 bases matching TRBD1. The CDR3 contains 14 residues. Germline-derived CDR1 and CDR2 are MNHEY and SMNVEV (reference sequence). CDR3 nucleotide sequence: TGTGCCAGCAGTTCAGACAGGGGCGGGTACGGGCAGTACTTC. Protein: CASSSDRGGYGQYF.

At least ten counts were recorded for this clonotype. The chain joins TRBV12-3 or TRBV12-4 to TRBJ2-7, with TRBD2 as a possible D gene (6 bases). V was cut by 7 bases and J by 3 bases, with 19 bases left in between. CDR3 length: 15 amino acids. The CDR3: CASKLSGEWGYEQYF. In nucleotides, the CDR3 is TGTGCCAGCAAATTATCGGGGGAGTGGGGCTACGAGCAGTACTTC.

J is TRBJ2-1 and V is TRBV20-1, with D possibly being TRBD1 (5 bases). Between the trimmed V and J ends, which lost 3 bases and 5 bases, there was a span of 20 bases. The length of the CDR3 is 16 residues. CDR1 is DFQATT, CDR2 SNEGSKA, per germline (reference sequence). CDR3 residues: CSASPAGLSVNNEQFF. The DNA of the CDR3 is TGCAGTGCTAGCCCCGCAGGGCTTTCGGTCAACAATGAGCAGTTCTTC.

This clonotype was counted many times. This chain links TRBV28 with TRBJ1-5, with D possibly matching TRBD1 (5 bases). The V end lost 6 bases, the J end lost 0 bases, and 18 bases lay between the germline ends. The CDR3 extends over 17 amino acids. Germline V lookup: CDR1 MDHEN, CDR2 SYDVKM. CDR3 sequence reads: CASSGRGSTHSNQPQHF. The CDR3 DNA reads TGTGCCAGCAGCGGGAGGGGCAGTACTCATAGCAATCAGCCCCAGCATTTT.

This clonotype was observed many times. The chain links TRBV7-9 to TRBJ2-7; TRBD1 matches at 7 bases. Losses at the gene ends were 5 bases for V and 3 bases for J; bases not matched to a gene: 10. CDR3 length equals 15 residues. Germline V gene lookup returns CDR1 SEHNR and CDR2 FQNEAQ (reference sequence). CDR3 bases: TGTGCCAGCAGCATGACGACAGGGAAGCGCTACGAGCAGTACTTC. Protein sequence: CASSMTTGKRYEQYF.

This clonotype was counted ten times or more. The chain links TRBV12-3 or TRBV12-4 to TRBJ2-3, with 10 bases fitting TRBD2. Trimming cost V 5 bases and J 5 bases; bases outside gene matches: 10. This CDR3 has 16 residues. The CDR3 spells CASSPGSGRWIDTQYF. The CDR3 DNA reads TGTGCCAGCAGTCCGGGTAGCGGGAGGTGGATAGATACGCAGTATTTT.